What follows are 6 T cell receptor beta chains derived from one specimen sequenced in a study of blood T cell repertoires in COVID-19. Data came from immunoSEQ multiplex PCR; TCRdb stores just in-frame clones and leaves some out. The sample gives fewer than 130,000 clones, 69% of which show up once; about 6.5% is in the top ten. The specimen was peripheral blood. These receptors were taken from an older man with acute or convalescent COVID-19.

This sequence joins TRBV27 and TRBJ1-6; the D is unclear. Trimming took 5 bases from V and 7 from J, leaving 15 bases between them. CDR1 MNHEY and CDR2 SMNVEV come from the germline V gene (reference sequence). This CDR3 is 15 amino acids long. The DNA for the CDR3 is TGTGCCAGCAGTCTCCGGAGTCTTGGCAATTCACCCCTCCACTTT. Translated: CASSLRSLGNSPLHF.

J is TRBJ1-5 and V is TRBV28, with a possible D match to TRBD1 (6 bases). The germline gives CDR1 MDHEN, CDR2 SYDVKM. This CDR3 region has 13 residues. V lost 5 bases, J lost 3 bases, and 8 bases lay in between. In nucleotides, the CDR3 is TGTGCCAGCAGTAGGGACACCAATCAGCCCCAGCATTTT. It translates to CASSRDTNQPQHF.

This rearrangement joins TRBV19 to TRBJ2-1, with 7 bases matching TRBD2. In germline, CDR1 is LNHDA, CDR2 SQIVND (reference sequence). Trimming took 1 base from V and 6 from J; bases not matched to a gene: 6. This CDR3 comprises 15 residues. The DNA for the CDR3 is TGTGCCAGTAGTATAGGCGGGAGTACCGCCAATGAGCAGTTCTTC. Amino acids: CASSIGGSTANEQFF.

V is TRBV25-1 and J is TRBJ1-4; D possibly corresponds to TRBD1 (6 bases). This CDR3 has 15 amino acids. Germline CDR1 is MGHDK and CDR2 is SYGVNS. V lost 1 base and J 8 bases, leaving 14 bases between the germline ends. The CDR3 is CASSEFGGAEEKLFF. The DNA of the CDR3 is TGTGCCAGCAGTGAATTTGGGGGGGCCGAGGAAAAACTGTTTTTT.

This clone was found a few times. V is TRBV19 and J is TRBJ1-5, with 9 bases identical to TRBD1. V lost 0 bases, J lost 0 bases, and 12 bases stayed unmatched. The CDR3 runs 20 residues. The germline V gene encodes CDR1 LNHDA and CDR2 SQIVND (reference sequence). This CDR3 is CASSIDGTGRGGHSNQPQHF. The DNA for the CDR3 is TGTGCCAGTAGTATAGACGGGACAGGGAGAGGTGGACATAGCAATCAGCCCCAGCATTTT. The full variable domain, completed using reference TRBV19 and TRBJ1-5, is DGGITQSPKYLFRKEGQNVTLSCEQNLNHDAMYWYRQDPGQGLRLIYYSQIVNDFQKGDIAEGYSVSREKKESFPLTVTSAQKNPTAFYLCASSIDGTGRGGHSNQPQHFGDGTRLSIL.

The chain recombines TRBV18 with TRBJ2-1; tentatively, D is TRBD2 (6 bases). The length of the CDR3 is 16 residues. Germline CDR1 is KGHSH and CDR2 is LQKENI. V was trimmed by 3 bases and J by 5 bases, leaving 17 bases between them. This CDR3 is CASSPGSGLLNNEQFF. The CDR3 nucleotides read TGTGCCAGCTCACCTGGGAGCGGACTACTAAACAATGAGCAGTTCTTC. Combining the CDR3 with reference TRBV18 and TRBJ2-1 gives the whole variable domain NAGVMQNPRHLVRRRGQEARLRCSPMKGHSHVYWYRQLPEEGLKFMVYLQKENIIDESGMPKERFSAEFPKEGPSILRIQQVVRGDSAAYFCASSPGSGLLNNEQFFGPGTRLTVL.